This is a list of T cell receptor beta chains from one sample in a study of T cell changes during pregnancy in multiple sclerosis. Sequencing used immunoSEQ multiplex PCR; TCRdb keeps in-frame clones, though not all of them. The data contain around 39,000 clones, around 92% of them singletons. The sequencing here drew on CD8+ T cells from peripheral blood mononuclear cells, taken before pregnancy. The receptor set was obtained from a female donor with multiple sclerosis, enrolled in a pregnancy study. Both conserved end residues are part of each CDR3. A D gene is named only where the DNA matches it firmly. Some rows mark clone size as missing; the rest say once, few, many or name a class of expanded clone.

j_gene | abundance | d_gene | v_gene | CDR3aa | CDR3nt
TRBJ2-5 | - | - | TRBV27 | CASSFLGAQETQYF | TGTGCCAGCAGTTTTTTGGGCGCTCAAGAGACCCAGTACTTC
TRBJ2-7 | - | - | TRBV27 | CASSPTLTVYEQYF | TGTGCCAGCAGTCCCACCCTGACAGTTTACGAGCAGTACTTC
TRBJ2-7 | - | - | TRBV7-3 | CASSLGGLYEQYF | TGTGCCAGCAGCTTAGGTGGCCTTTACGAGCAGTACTTC
TRBJ1-1 | - | - | TRBV12-5 | CASGLVLTNIQLPTEAFF | TGTGCTAGTGGTTTGGTTCTTACGAATATCCAGTTGCCAACTGAAGCTTTCTTT
TRBJ2-3 | - | TRBD2 | TRBV6-5 | CASSYSGGSTDTQYF | TGTGCCAGCAGTTACTCCGGGGGGAGCACAGATACGCAGTATTTT
TRBJ1-5 | once | - | TRBV6-5 | CASSTNGAVQPQHF | TGTGCCAGCAGTACTAATGGAGCGGTTCAGCCCCAGCATTTT
TRBJ1-5 | - | TRBD1 | TRBV30 | CAWSVEGTGGSSGNQPQHF | TGTGCCTGGAGTGTTGAGGGGACAGGGGGTTCCTCTGGCAATCAGCCCCAGCATTTT
TRBJ2-5 | - | - | TRBV6-1 | CASSAFLGLGEETQYF | TGTGCCAGCAGTGCGTTTCTTGGGCTTGGGGAGGAGACCCAGTACTTC
TRBJ2-7 | - | TRBD2 | TRBV28 | CASRSRDYHEQYF | TGTGCCAGCAGGTCCCGGGACTATCACGAGCAGTACTTC
TRBJ1-1 | - | - | TRBV11-2 | CASRSWGGRNTEAFF | TGTGCCAGCAGGTCATGGGGGGGACGAAACACTGAAGCTTTCTTT
TRBJ2-3 | - | TRBD2 | TRBV5-6 | CASSAPGLATTPSTDTQYF | TGTGCCAGCAGCGCTCCGGGACTAGCGACGACACCTAGCACAGATACGCAGTATTTT
TRBJ1-2 | - | - | TRBV15 | CATSMIERNYGYTF | TGTGCCACCAGCATGATCGAGCGTAACTATGGCTACACCTTC
TRBJ1-3 | - | - | TRBV28 | CASSVWALGNTIYF | TGTGCCAGCAGCGTTTGGGCCTTGGGAAACACCATATATTTT
TRBJ1-5 | - | - | TRBV5-8 | CASSPGGAVNQPQHF | TGTGCCAGCAGCCCCGGGGGGGCGGTCAATCAGCCCCAGCATTTT
TRBJ1-2 | - | TRBD1 | TRBV6-5 | CASRSTGGRGYTF | TGTGCCAGCAGGTCGACAGGGGGTCGGGGCTACACCTTC
TRBJ2-5 | - | TRBD2 | TRBV27 | CASTGRGETQYF | TGTGCCAGCACCGGGCGGGGGGAGACCCAGTACTTC
TRBJ1-1 | - | - | TRBV6-6 | CASSYRGGLNTEAFF | TGTGCCAGCAGTTACCGCGGGGGGTTGAACACTGAAGCTTTCTTT
TRBJ1-1 | - | TRBD1 | TRBV28 | CASSKAPGQGIPEAFF | TGTGCCAGCAGTAAGGCTCCGGGACAGGGTATCCCTGAAGCTTTCTTT
TRBJ2-7 | - | - | TRBV4-2 | CASSQDPRGYEQYF | TGTGCCAGCAGCCAAGATCCCAGGGGTTACGAGCAGTACTTC
TRBJ2-7 | - | - | TRBV11-2 | CASSSTLGAVEQYF | TGTGCCAGCAGCTCGACCTTGGGAGCAGTCGAGCAGTACTTC
TRBJ1-5 | - | - | TRBV7-2 | CASSLAHRDYSGNQPQHF | TGTGCCAGCAGCTTAGCTCACAGGGACTATAGCGGGAATCAGCCCCAGCATTTT
TRBJ2-1 | - | TRBD2 | TRBV7-2 | CASSLHKREWRGNEQFF | TGTGCCAGCAGCTTACACAAGCGGGAGTGGAGGGGGAATGAGCAGTTCTTC
TRBJ2-7 | - | - | TRBV2 | CASSEGISVTYEQYF | TGTGCCAGCAGTGAGGGGATTAGCGTCACCTACGAGCAGTACTTC
TRBJ2-1 | - | TRBD2 | TRBV6-1 | CASSEFGTRDGDEQFF | TGTGCCAGCAGTGAATTTGGGACTAGGGACGGTGATGAGCAGTTCTTC
TRBJ1-4 | - | TRBD1 | TRBV7-6 | CASSPLTINNRGTNEKLFF | TGTGCCAGCAGCCCACTTACAATCAATAACAGGGGCACTAATGAAAAACTGTTTTTT
TRBJ1-2 | - | - | TRBV9 | CASSTDTANYGYTF | TGTGCCAGCAGCACGGACACAGCTAACTATGGCTACACCTTC
TRBJ1-1 | - | - | TRBV19 | CASSIASGRDTEAFF | TGTGCCAGTAGTATCGCGAGCGGGCGGGACACTGAAGCTTTCTTT
TRBJ2-1 | - | - | TRBV29-1 | CSVEDPSTGYEQFF | TGCAGCGTTGAAGATCCGAGCACGGGGTATGAGCAGTTCTTC
TRBJ1-2 | - | - | TRBV6-1 | CASSGTATFNYGYTF | TGTGCCAGCAGTGGGACAGCGACATTTAACTATGGCTACACCTTC
TRBJ1-1 | - | TRBD1 | TRBV19 | CASSPRTGPSNTEAFF | TGTGCCAGTAGTCCTCGGACAGGCCCTTCGAACACTGAAGCTTTCTTT
TRBJ2-5 | - | TRBD2 | TRBV7-3 | CASSLGGSSGETQYF | TGTGCCAGCAGCTTGGGCGGGAGTAGCGGAGAGACCCAGTACTTC
TRBJ2-5 | - | - | TRBV5-1 | CASSQGAQETQYF | TGCGCCAGCTCCCAAGGGGCCCAAGAGACCCAGTACTTC
TRBJ1-5 | - | - | TRBV27 | CASSPVGGTYQPQHF | TGTGCCAGCAGTCCCGTGGGCGGGACTTATCAGCCCCAGCATTTT
TRBJ2-1 | few | TRBD2 | TRBV9 | CASSGEGFNEQFF | TGTGCCAGCAGCGGGGAGGGGTTCAATGAGCAGTTCTTC
TRBJ1-2 | - | - | TRBV4-1 | CASSGRHHRDGSYGYTF | TGCGCCAGCAGCGGGCGACACCACAGGGATGGTAGCTATGGCTACACCTTC
TRBJ1-4 | - | - | TRBV11-2 | CASSPGVANEKLFF | TGTGCCAGCAGCCCGGGAGTGGCTAATGAAAAACTGTTTTTT
TRBJ1-2 | - | TRBD1 | TRBV9 | CASSVADRADYGYTF | TGTGCCAGCAGCGTAGCTGACAGGGCCGACTATGGCTACACCTTC
TRBJ2-1 | - | - | TRBV12-2 | CASRLVAGGYNEQFF | TGTGCAAGTCGCTTAGTAGCGGGGGGGTACAATGAGCAGTTCTTC
TRBJ1-1 | once | - | TRBV6-6 | CASALGGGTEAFF | TGTGCCAGCGCCCTTGGGGGAGGAACTGAAGCTTTCTTT
TRBJ2-7 | - | TRBD1 | TRBV5-5 | CASSRSGDRGNEQYF | TGTGCCAGCAGTAGGTCCGGGGACAGGGGTAACGAGCAGTACTTC
TRBJ2-1 | few | TRBD2 | TRBV27 | CASSFSRGGYNEQFF | TGTGCCAGCAGTTTCTCGCGGGGGGGGTACAATGAGCAGTTCTTC
TRBJ2-3 | - | TRBD2 | TRBV4-1 | CASSQEGLAGQYF | TGCGCCAGCAGCCAAGAAGGTCTAGCGGGGCAGTATTTT
TRBJ2-7 | few | TRBD1 | TRBV6-1 | CASSGRDRSPYEQYF | TGTGCCAGCAGTGGACGGGACAGATCCCCCTACGAGCAGTACTTC
TRBJ2-7 | - | TRBD1 | TRBV6-1 | CASSEAGTGRGTGLTSYEQYF | TGTGCCAGCAGTGAAGCGGGGACGGGACGGGGGACAGGGCTTACTTCCTACGAGCAGTACTTC
TRBJ1-1 | few | - | TRBV6-1 | CASSEVWGGTEAFF | TGTGCCAGCAGTGAGGTGTGGGGGGGCACTGAAGCTTTCTTT
TRBJ2-1 | - | TRBD1 | TRBV6-6 | CASSTGGEDNEQFF | TGTGCCAGCAGTACAGGGGGCGAGGACAATGAGCAGTTCTTC
TRBJ1-4 | - | - | TRBV28 | CASSSRSSSEKLFF | TGTGCCAGCAGTTCAAGGAGTAGTAGCGAAAAACTGTTTTTT
TRBJ2-7 | - | TRBD1 | TRBV10-3 | CAISTRDRDYEQYF | TGTGCCATCAGTACCCGGGACAGAGACTACGAGCAGTACTTC
TRBJ2-2 | - | TRBD1 | TRBV27 | CASSYTPNPGGEGTGELFF | TGTGCCAGCAGTTATACGCCCAACCCAGGGGGAGAGGGTACCGGGGAGCTGTTTTTT
TRBJ1-5 | - | - | TRBV19 | CASSPGGGLPNQPQHF | TGTGCCAGTAGTCCCGGGGGTGGGTTACCCAATCAGCCCCAGCATTTT
TRBJ1-2 | - | - | TRBV5-5 | CASRETELTNYGYTF | TGTGCCAGCAGGGAGACAGAGCTCACTAACTATGGCTACACCTTC
TRBJ2-1 | - | TRBD1 | TRBV5-6 | CASSFGTQGGNEQFF | TGTGCCAGCAGCTTTGGGACACAGGGGGGAAATGAGCAGTTCTTC
TRBJ2-3 | - | TRBD2 | TRBV7-9 | CASSLLSSGRGTDTQYF | TGTGCCAGCAGCTTACTCTCTAGCGGACGGGGCACAGATACGCAGTATTTT
TRBJ2-3 | - | TRBD1 | TRBV5-1 | CARKTGSTDTQYF | TGCGCCAGGAAGACAGGGAGCACAGATACGCAGTATTTT
TRBJ1-2 | - | - | TRBV7-9 | CASSPHQRRDTNYGYTF | TGTGCCAGCAGCCCCCACCAGCGTAGAGATACTAACTATGGCTACACCTTC
TRBJ2-7 | - | TRBD2 | TRBV28 | CASSPGLAGVGYEQYF | TGTGCCAGCAGTCCGGGACTAGCGGGAGTGGGGTACGAGCAGTACTTC
TRBJ2-7 | - | TRBD1 | TRBV27 | CASSSPGQGLYEQYF | TGTGCCAGCAGTTCTCCGGGACAGGGCCTCTACGAGCAGTACTTC